What follows are 20 T cell receptor beta chains derived from one specimen sequenced in a study of blood T cell repertoires in COVID-19. The repertoire was sequenced with immunoSEQ multiplex PCR; TCRdb's copy has only in-frame clones and lacks some. The sample holds 250,000 to 300,000 clones; over 75% are singletons and the top ten take around 12%. The sequenced sample consisted of peripheral blood. These receptors were obtained from a woman aged 60-75 years with acute or convalescent COVID-19.

This clone occurred once. The V call is TRBV7-8, the J call TRBJ1-2; maybe TRBD1 (6 bases). Trimming removed 4 bases from V and 3 bases from J, with 15 bases in between. This CDR3 comprises 15 residues. CDR1 and CDR2 from the germline V gene are SGHVS and FQNEAQ. The chain's CDR3 is CASSSRQGNHYGYTF. The DNA of the CDR3 is TGTGCCAGCAGCTCCCGCCAGGGGAACCACTATGGCTACACCTTC.

The CDR3 coding sequence is TGTGCCAGCAGCGTTACCGGGACTAGCGGGATCTTCGAGCAGTTCTTC. It encodes CASSVTGTSGIFEQFF. The chain links TRBV9 to TRBJ2-1, with 13 bases identical to TRBD2. The trim removed 2 bases at V and 10 bases at J, leaving 9 bases unmatched. Germline loops: CDR1 SGDLS, CDR2 YYNGEE. The CDR3 runs 16 residues.

The J gene is TRBJ1-1, the V gene TRBV5-1; weak D call: TRBD1 (6 bases). Germline V gene lookup returns CDR1 SGHRS and CDR2 YFSETQ. The V end lost 3 bases, the J end lost 6 bases, and 21 bases lay between the germline ends. The CDR3 consists of 16 residues. CDR3 sequence (DNA): TGCGCCAGCAGCTACACAGGGAAAAGGAACAAGGCTGAAGCTTTCTTT. Translated, it gives CASSYTGKRNKAEAFF.

The J gene is TRBJ1-4, the V gene TRBV19, with 8 bases fitting TRBD1. CDR1 and CDR2 from the germline V gene are LNHDA and SQIVND (reference sequence). The CDR3 covers 12 residues. With 5 bases clipped from V and 10 bases from J, the junction kept 3 bases outside the gene matches. In DNA form, the CDR3 reads TGTGCCAGTAGTCGCGGGACAGGAAAACTGTTTTTT. This codes for CASSRGTGKLFF.

The chain is built from TRBV3-1 (or the pseudogene TRBV3-2) and TRBJ1-1; D ambiguous. Trimming cost V 4 bases and J 11 bases, with 20 bases left between them. This CDR3 has 14 residues. Looked up from germline, CDR1 is LGHDT and CDR2 is YNNKEL (reference sequence). CDR3 DNA sequence: TGTGCCAGCAGCCGGAACGAAGGTTTACTAGGTGCTTTCTTT. Amino acids: CASSRNEGLLGAFF.

V gene TRBV27 combines with J gene TRBJ2-1, with a possible D match to TRBD1 (6 bases). V was pared by 8 bases and J by 3 bases, with 14 bases between. The germline V gene encodes CDR1 MNHEY and CDR2 SMNVEV (reference sequence). The CDR3 has 14 amino acids. CDR3 DNA: TGTGCCAGCCAACAGGGAAATAACTACAATGAGCAGTTCTTC. Translated: CASQQGNNYNEQFF.

The V gene is TRBV28, the J gene TRBJ2-7, with D tentatively TRBD1 (5 bases). Germline CDR1 is MDHEN and CDR2 is SYDVKM. V lost 2 bases and J 3 bases, leaving 14 bases between the germline ends. This CDR3 has 15 amino acids. Here the CDR3 DNA reads TGTGCCAGCAGTTTACCCCTTGGACAATTCTACGAGCAGTACTTC. Translation: CASSLPLGQFYEQYF.

The chain recombines TRBV5-4 with TRBJ1-1; 9 bases fit TRBD1. This CDR3 region has 15 residues. V was clipped by 4 bases and J by 3 bases; unmatched bases: 7. In germline, CDR1 is SGHNT, CDR2 YYREEE (reference sequence). CDR3 bases: TGTGCCAGCAGCCCTAGGACAGGGGAGTACACTGAAGCTTTCTTT. It yields the protein CASSPRTGEYTEAFF.

The chain employs TRBV28 and TRBJ1-5; weak D call: TRBD1 (6 bases). The V gene lost 6 bases and the J gene lost 0 bases, with 18 bases spanning the gap. The germline gives CDR1 MDHEN, CDR2 SYDVKM. There are 17 residues in the CDR3. In DNA, the CDR3 is TGTGCCAGCAGCGAATGGGACATATACAGTAGCAATCAGCCCCAGCATTTT. Protein sequence: CASSEWDIYSSNQPQHF. The entire variable domain, with the rest obtained from reference TRBV28 and TRBJ1-5, is as follows: DVKVTQSSRYLVKRTGEKVFLECVQDMDHENMFWYRQDPGLGLRLIYFSYDVKMKEKGDIPEGYSVSREKKERFSLILESASTNQTSMYLCASSEWDIYSSNQPQHFGDGTRLSIL.

The V gene is TRBV12-3 or TRBV12-4, the J gene TRBJ1-2; no clear D. V dropped 6 bases and J dropped 2 bases, with 10 bases sitting between them. This CDR3 is built from 13 residues. The CDR3 DNA reads as TGTGCCAGCAGGGCGGAAGGAAACTATGGCTACACCTTC. Translated: CASRAEGNYGYTF.

V gene TRBV7-2 combines with J gene TRBJ1-2; 11 nucleotides match TRBD1. V lost 0 bases and J lost 6; bases outside the gene matches: 9. Germline CDR1 and CDR2: SGHTA and FQGNSA. The CDR3 runs 17 residues. DNA of the CDR3: TGTGCCAGCAGCTTAGCGGAGAGGACAGGGGGCCCCGATGGCTACACCTTC. Amino acids: CASSLAERTGGPDGYTF.

V gene TRBV11-2 combines with J gene TRBJ2-2; D not certain. Germline V gene data show CDR1 as SGHAT and CDR2 as FQNNGV. Trimming removed 5 bases from V and 5 bases from J, with 15 bases in between. The CDR3 covers 15 residues. In DNA, the CDR3 is TGTGCCAGCAGCCGAGACGGATTCGGGACCGGGGAGCTGTTTTTT. This translates into CASSRDGFGTGELFF.

The gene calls are TRBV7-9 and TRBJ1-4, with TRBD1 identical over 9 bases. The CDR3 length is 15 residues. Germline V gives CDR1 SEHNR, CDR2 FQNEAQ (reference sequence). V was clipped by 1 base and J by 5 bases; unmatched bases: 2. CDR3 sequence (DNA): TGTGCCAGCAGCTTAGATGGGACAGGGAATGAAAAACTGTTTTTT. It codes for CASSLDGTGNEKLFF.

This chain uses TRBV29-1 with TRBJ1-1, with TRBD1 identical over 8 bases. Trimming at V came to 3 bases and at J to 1 base, leaving 7 bases not matched to a gene. CDR1 SQVTM and CDR2 ANQGSEA come from the germline V gene. CDR3 length: 15 amino acids. In nucleotides, the CDR3 is TGCAGCGTTGAGGCCCTTGGGACAGGGAACACTGAAGCTTTCTTT. This codes for CSVEALGTGNTEAFF.

This clone has just one count. The chain employs TRBV4-2 and TRBJ2-1; 11 bases fit TRBD2. Germline V lookup: CDR1 LGHNA, CDR2 YNFKEQ. The trim removed 4 bases at V and 6 bases at J, leaving 14 bases unmatched. The CDR3 loop spans 18 amino acids. For the CDR3, the DNA is TGTGCCAGCAGCCCCAGATTACTAGCGGGGGCTGACGGCAATGAGCAGTTCTTC. Translated: CASSPRLLAGADGNEQFF.

This chain uses TRBV25-1 with TRBJ2-1; the D is unclear. Trimming took off 5 bases at V and 9 bases at J, with 8 bases between the two ends. CDR3 length: 11 amino acids. CDR1 is MGHDK, CDR2 SYGVNS, per germline. This CDR3 reads CASSRGGEQFF. The CDR3 DNA follows: TGTGCCAGCAGTAGAGGCGGTGAGCAGTTCTTC.

The chain links TRBV7-8 to TRBJ2-3, with unresolved D. The germline CDR1 and CDR2 sequences are SGHVS and FQNEAQ. This CDR3 is built from 15 residues. V lost 6 bases and J 3 bases, leaving 16 bases between the germline ends. In DNA form, the CDR3 reads TGTGCCAGCAGACCTCGAGCGAGTGGAACAGATACGCAGTATTTT. It codes for CASRPRASGTDTQYF. The full variable domain, in which reference TRBV7-8 and TRBJ2-3 provide the parts outside the CDR3, is GAGVSQSPRYKVAKRGQDVALRCDPISGHVSLFWYQQALGQGPEFLTYFQNEAQLDKSGLPSDRFFAERPEGSVSTLKIQRTQQEDSAVYLCASRPRASGTDTQYFGPGTRLTVL.

This chain links TRBV5-8 with TRBJ1-6; TRBD1 might be the D (6 bases). The V gene's germline CDR1 is SGHTS and CDR2 YDEGEE. This CDR3 has 20 residues. V was clipped by 0 bases and J by 0 bases, with 19 bases between them. The CDR3 DNA is TGTGCCAGCAGCTTGGCCCCCAGGGGCCGTTCGAGCTCCTATAATTCACCCCTCCACTTT. This translates into CASSLAPRGRSSSYNSPLHF.

J is TRBJ2-1 and V is TRBV19; 9 bases are a match to TRBD2. The V and J ends lost 3 bases and 10 bases, in that order; junction bases with no gene match: 16. The length of the CDR3 is 17 residues. The germline V gene encodes CDR1 LNHDA and CDR2 SQIVND (reference sequence). The CDR3 here is CASSILPGLAQPEEQFF. CDR3 in DNA: TGTGCCAGTAGTATTCTCCCGGGACTAGCCCAACCTGAGGAGCAGTTCTTC. Filled out from reference TRBV19 and TRBJ2-1, the complete variable domain reads DGGITQSPKYLFRKEGQNVTLSCEQNLNHDAMYWYRQDPGQGLRLIYYSQIVNDFQKGDIAEGYSVSREKKESFPLTVTSAQKNPTAFYLCASSILPGLAQPEEQFFGPGTRLTVL.

This clone was found a few times. The chain couples TRBV6-5 to TRBJ2-7, with TRBD2 matching over 8 bases. Per the germline V gene, CDR1 is MNHEY and CDR2 is SVGAGI. After removal of 8 bases from V and 5 bases from J, the junction contained 8 bases not matched to a gene. CDR3 length: 13 residues. CDR3 region: CASSSGRVHEQYF. CDR3 sequence (DNA): TGTGCCAGCTCGAGCGGGAGAGTCCACGAGCAGTACTTC.